This T cell receptor (beta chain) was captured in a study of shared clonotypes between healthy human individuals. This clone was counted only a few times. The antigen is not known. The sample holds other DNA sequences that translate to the same CDR3. Libraries were prepared by immunoSEQ multiplex PCR; TCRdb keeps only in-frame clonotypes and omits some of them. The table shows around 2,100,000 clones, with about 95% occurring only once. Whole-study findings and limits: Non-shared clonotypes had lower generation probabilities than those shared by all four donors. It was anticipated that sequencing depth would influence how many clonotypes donors shared.

The CDR3 extends over 13 amino acids. Deletions cut 5 bases from V and 3 bases from J, with 11 bases between. Germline loops: CDR1 LNHDA, CDR2 SQIVND (reference sequence). Naive-designated CD8 cells lacked CD45RO, were positively enriched for CCR7, and omitted terminally differentiated effector memory CD45RA+ cells. Among the donors, all were Caucasian adults who lived in Nashville, Tennessee. Sequenced material: naive CD8+ T cells sorted from blood. The chain is built from TRBV19 and TRBJ2-7; perhaps TRBD2 as D (6 bases). The receptor was derived from a man aged 18 to 30 in good health. CDR3 bases: TGTGCCAGTAGTTTGGGACTGGACTACGAGCAGTACTTC. Its protein product is CASSLGLDYEQYF.